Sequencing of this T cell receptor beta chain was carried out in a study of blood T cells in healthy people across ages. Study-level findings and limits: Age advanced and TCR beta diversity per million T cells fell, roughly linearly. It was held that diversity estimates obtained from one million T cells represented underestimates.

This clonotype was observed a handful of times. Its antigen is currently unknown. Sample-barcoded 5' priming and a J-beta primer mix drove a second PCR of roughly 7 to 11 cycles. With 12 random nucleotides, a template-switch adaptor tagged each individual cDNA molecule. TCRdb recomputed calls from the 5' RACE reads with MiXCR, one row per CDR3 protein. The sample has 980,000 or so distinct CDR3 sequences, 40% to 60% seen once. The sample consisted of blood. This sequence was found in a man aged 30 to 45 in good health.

The CDR3, as DNA: TGCGCCAGTGGGACAGGGTCGACCTACGAGCAGTACTTC. Protein product: CASGTGSTYEQYF. The gene calls are TRBV5-1 and TRBJ2-7, with 9 positions matching TRBD1. CDR3 length equals 13 residues. Per the germline V gene, CDR1 is SGHRS and CDR2 is YFSETQ. Unmatched junction bases numbered 5, after V lost 8 bases and J lost 2 bases.